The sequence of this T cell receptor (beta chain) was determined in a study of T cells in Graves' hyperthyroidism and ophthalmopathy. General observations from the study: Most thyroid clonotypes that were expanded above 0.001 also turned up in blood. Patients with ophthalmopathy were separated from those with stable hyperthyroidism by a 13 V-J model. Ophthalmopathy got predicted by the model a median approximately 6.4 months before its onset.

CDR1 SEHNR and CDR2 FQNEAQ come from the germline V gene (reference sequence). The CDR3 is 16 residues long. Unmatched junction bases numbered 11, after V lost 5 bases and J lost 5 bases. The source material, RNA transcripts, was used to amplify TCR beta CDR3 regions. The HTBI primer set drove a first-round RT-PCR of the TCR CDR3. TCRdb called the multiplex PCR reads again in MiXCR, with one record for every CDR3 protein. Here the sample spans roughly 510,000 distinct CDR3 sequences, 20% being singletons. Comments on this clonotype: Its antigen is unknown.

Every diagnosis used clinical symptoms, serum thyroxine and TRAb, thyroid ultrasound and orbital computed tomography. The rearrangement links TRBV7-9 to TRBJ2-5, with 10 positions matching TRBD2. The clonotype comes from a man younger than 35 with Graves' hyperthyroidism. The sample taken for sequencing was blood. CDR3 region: CASSTITSGDGETQYF. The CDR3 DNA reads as TGTGCCAGCAGCACCATAACTAGCGGGGACGGGGAGACCCAGTACTTC.